Reported below is one T cell receptor beta chain. Germline V lookup: CDR1 MNHEY, CDR2 SVGEGT. The CDR3 is made up of 17 amino acids. V trimming: 2 bases; J trimming: 3 bases; junction bases outside the gene matches: 10. This sample is drawn from a study of T-cell reconstitution after alpha-beta-depleted transplantation in children. Construction of the TCRbeta library involved unique molecular identifiers. Each CDR3 protein gets one entry after TCRdb re-called the PCR reads with MiXCR. The sample carries 490,000 or so distinct CDR3 sequences, under 15% recorded once. This material consisted of PBMCs from the stem cell graft donor, taken from the stem cell graft. The source is a human donor who donated a stem cell graft to a child with combined immunodeficiency. The gene calls are TRBV6-2 or TRBV6-3 and TRBJ2-1, with TRBD1 identical over 7 bases. Here the CDR3 DNA reads TGTGCCAGCAGTTACGTCCTCGGACAGGACATCTACAATGAGCAGTTCTTC. Its translation is CASSYVLGQDIYNEQFF.